This entry concerns a single TCR beta chain. Its antigen is still unknown. Assay: immunoSEQ multiplex PCR; the TCRdb copy retains only in-frame clones and omits some. Counted here are 90,000 to 95,000 clones, roughly nine tenths occurring once; the ten biggest clones make up 0.4% to 0.5%. Per the germline V gene, CDR1 is MDHEN and CDR2 is SYDVKM. This CDR3 spans 16 amino acids. Trimming cost V 3 bases and J 1 base; bases outside gene matches: 5. The data originate from a study of graft-versus-host responses after intestinal transplantation. About the study: Once they had received anti-thymocyte globulin induction, all recipients took tacrolimus and steroids for about three years.

Study observations and caveats: Early after transplant, HvG declines were associated with peak levels of circulating GvH clones. GvH clones were found in recipient marrow; some appeared first in ileum or blood. Individuals carrying graft-donor T cell macrochimerism showed high graft-versus-host to host-versus-graft clonal ratios in allografts.

The chain has TRBV28 and TRBJ2-3; 9 nucleotides agree with TRBD2. Specimen: unstimulated CD8+ T cells sorted from spleen or lymph node cells, collected before intestinal transplant. The receptor was derived from a human donor who received an intestinal transplant. The CDR3 DNA reads as TGTGCCAGCAGTTTTCTGTGGACTAGCGGCACAGATACGCAGTATTTT. It translates to CASSFLWTSGTDTQYF.